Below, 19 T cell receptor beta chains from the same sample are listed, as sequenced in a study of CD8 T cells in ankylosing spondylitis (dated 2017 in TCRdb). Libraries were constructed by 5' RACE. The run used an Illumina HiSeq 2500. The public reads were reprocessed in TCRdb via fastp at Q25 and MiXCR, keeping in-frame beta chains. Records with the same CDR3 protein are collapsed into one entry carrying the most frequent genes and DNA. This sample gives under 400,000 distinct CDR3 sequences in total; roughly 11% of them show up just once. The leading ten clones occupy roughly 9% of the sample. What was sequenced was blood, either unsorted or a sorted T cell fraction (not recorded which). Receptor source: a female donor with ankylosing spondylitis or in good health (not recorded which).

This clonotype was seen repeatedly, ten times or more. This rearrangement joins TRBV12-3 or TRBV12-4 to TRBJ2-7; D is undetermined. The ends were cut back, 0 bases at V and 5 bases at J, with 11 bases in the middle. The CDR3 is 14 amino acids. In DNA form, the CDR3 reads TGTGCCAGCAGTTTAGCGGGATCCCCCCACGAGCAGTACTTC. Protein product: CASSLAGSPHEQYF.

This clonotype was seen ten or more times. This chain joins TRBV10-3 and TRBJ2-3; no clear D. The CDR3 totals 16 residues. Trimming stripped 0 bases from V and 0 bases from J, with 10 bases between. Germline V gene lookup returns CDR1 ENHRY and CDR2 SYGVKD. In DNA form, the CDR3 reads TGTGCCATCAGTGAGTCGCCCCAACCAAGCACAGATACGCAGTATTTT. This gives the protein CAISESPQPSTDTQYF.

DNA of the CDR3: TGTGCCAGCGGCCGACTAGCGGGAGATCGGTACGAGCAGTACTTC. Protein: CASGRLAGDRYEQYF. This chain connects TRBV5-6 to TRBJ2-7; the match to TRBD2 covers 12 bases. The CDR3 runs 15 residues. Looked up from germline, CDR1 is SGHDT and CDR2 is YYEEEE. Trimming took 7 bases from V and 4 from J; bases not matched to a gene: 9.

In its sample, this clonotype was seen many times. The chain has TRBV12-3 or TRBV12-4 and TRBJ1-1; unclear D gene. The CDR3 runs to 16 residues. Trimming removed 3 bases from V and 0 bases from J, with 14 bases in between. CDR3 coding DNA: TGTGCCAGCAGTTTTGCTTTGGGGTTAATGAACACTGAAGCTTTCTTT. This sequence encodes CASSFALGLMNTEAFF.

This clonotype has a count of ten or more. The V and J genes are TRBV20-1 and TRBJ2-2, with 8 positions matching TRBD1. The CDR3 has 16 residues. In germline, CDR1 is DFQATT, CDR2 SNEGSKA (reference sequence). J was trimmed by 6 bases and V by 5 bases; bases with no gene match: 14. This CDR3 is CSASSIRTGQAGELFF. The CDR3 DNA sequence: TGCAGTGCTTCGTCGATAAGGACAGGGCAGGCCGGGGAGCTGTTTTTT.

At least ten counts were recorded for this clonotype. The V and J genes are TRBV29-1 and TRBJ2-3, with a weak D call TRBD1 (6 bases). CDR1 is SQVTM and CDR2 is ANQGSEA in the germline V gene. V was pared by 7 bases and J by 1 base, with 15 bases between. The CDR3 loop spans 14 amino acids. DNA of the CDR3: TGCAGCGCCGAGGGGGTCCGCGGCACAGATACGCAGTATTTT. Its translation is CSAEGVRGTDTQYF.

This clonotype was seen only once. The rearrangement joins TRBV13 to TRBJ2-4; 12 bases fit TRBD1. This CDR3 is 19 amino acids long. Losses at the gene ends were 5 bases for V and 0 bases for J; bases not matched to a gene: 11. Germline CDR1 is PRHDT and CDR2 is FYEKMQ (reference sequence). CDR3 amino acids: CASSPRDRGQSVAKNIQYF. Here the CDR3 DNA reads TGTGCCAGCAGCCCGAGGGACAGGGGGCAATCGGTAGCCAAAAACATTCAGTACTTC.

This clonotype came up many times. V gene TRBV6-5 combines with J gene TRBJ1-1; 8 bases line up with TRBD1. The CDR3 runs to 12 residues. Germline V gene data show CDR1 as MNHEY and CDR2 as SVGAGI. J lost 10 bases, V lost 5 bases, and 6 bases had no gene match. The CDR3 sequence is CASSRQGIGAFF. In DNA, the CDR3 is TGTGCCAGCAGTAGACAGGGGATTGGAGCTTTCTTT.

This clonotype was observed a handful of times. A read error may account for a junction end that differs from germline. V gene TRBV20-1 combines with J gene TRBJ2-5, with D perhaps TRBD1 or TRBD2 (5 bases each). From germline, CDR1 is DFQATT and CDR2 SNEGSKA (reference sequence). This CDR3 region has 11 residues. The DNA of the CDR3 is TGCAGTGCTAGAGCCGGGACCAGTGGGCACTTC. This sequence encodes CSARAGTSGHF.

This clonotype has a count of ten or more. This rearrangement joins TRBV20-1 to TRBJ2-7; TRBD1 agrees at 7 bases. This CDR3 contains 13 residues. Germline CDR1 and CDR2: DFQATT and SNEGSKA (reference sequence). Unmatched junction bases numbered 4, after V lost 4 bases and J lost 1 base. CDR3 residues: CSAIPGQSYEQYF. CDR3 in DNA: TGCAGTGCTATACCGGGACAGTCCTACGAGCAGTACTTC.

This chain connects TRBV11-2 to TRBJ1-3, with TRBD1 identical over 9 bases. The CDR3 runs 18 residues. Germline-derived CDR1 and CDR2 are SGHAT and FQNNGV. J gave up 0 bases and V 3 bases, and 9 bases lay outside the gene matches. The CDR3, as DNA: TGTGCCAGCAGCTTTAGACAGGGGGAATCGAGCTCTGGAAACACCATATATTTT. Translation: CASSFRQGESSSGNTIYF.

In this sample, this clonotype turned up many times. CDR3: CASSLGTGWSNEQYF. The CDR3 DNA reads as TGTGCCAGCAGCTTAGGGACAGGGTGGTCCAACGAGCAGTACTTC. V usage is TRBV7-9 and J usage is TRBJ2-7; 8 bases match TRBD1. CDR3 size: 15 residues. After removal of 1 base from V and 5 bases from J, the junction contained 7 bases not matched to a gene. Germline V gene lookup returns CDR1 SEHNR and CDR2 FQNEAQ (reference sequence).

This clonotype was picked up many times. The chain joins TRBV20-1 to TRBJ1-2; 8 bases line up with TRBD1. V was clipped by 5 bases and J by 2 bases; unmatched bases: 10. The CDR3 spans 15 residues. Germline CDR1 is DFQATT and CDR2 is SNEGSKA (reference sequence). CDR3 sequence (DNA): TGCAGTGCTTTACCGACCGGACAGGGCAACTATGGCTACACCTTC. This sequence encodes CSALPTGQGNYGYTF.

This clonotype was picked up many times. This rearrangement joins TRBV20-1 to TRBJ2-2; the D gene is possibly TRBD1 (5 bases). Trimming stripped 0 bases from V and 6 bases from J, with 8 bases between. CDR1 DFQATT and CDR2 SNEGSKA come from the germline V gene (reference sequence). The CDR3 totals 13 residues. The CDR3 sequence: CSAREGVPGELFF. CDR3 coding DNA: TGCAGTGCTAGAGAAGGGGTCCCCGGGGAGCTGTTTTTT.

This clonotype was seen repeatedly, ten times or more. The CDR3 sequence: CASSLEGKSDTQYF. The CDR3 DNA reads TGTGCCAGCAGCTTGGAGGGGAAATCAGATACGCAGTATTTT. J is TRBJ2-3 and V is TRBV5-6, with D possibly being TRBD1 (5 bases). The CDR3 has 14 amino acids. From germline, CDR1 is SGHDT and CDR2 YYEEEE. Trimming stripped 0 bases from V and 4 bases from J, with 9 bases between.

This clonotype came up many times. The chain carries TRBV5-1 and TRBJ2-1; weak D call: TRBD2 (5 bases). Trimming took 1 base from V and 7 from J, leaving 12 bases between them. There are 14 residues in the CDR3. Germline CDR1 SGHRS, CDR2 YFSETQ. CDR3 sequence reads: CASSLISSGNEQFF. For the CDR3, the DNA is TGCGCCAGCAGCTTGATTAGCTCGGGGAATGAGCAGTTCTTC.

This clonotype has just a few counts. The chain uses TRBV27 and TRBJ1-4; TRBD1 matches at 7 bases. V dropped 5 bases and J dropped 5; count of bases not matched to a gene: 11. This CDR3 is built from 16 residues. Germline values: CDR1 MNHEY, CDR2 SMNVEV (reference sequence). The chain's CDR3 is CASSLSPTGANEKLFF. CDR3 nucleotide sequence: TGTGCCAGCAGTCTCTCTCCTACAGGGGCCAATGAAAAACTGTTTTTT.

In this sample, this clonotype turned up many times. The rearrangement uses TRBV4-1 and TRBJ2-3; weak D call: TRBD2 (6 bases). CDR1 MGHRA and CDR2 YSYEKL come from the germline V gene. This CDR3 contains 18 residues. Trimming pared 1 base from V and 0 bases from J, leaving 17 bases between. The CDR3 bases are TGCGCCAGCAGCCAAGGGGACCCTAGCGTGATAAGCACAGATACGCAGTATTTT. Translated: CASSQGDPSVISTDTQYF.

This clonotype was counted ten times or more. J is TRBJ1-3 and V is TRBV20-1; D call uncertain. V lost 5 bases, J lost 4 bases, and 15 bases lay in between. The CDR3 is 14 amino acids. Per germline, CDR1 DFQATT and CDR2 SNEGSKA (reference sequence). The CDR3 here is CSASGPGKGNTIYF. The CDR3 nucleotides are TGCAGTGCTTCCGGTCCAGGAAAGGGAAACACCATATATTTT.